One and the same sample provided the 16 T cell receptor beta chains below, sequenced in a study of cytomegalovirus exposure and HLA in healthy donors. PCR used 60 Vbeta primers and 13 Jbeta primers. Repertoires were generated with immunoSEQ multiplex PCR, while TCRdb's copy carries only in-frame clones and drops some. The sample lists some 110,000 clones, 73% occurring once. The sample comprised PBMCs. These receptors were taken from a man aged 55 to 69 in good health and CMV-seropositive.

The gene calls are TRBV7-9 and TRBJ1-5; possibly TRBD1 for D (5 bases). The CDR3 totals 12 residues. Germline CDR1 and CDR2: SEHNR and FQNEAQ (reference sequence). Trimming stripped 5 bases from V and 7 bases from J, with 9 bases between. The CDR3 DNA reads TGTGCCAGCAGCCGGGGGGACCAGCCCCAGCATTTT. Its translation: CASSRGDQPQHF.

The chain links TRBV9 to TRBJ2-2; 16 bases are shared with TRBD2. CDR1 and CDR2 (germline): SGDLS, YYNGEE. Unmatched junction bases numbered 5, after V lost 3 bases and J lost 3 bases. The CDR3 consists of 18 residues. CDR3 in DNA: TGTGCCAGCAGCGACCCCGGGACTAGCGGGGGGGACACCGGGGAGCTGTTTTTT. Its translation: CASSDPGTSGGDTGELFF.

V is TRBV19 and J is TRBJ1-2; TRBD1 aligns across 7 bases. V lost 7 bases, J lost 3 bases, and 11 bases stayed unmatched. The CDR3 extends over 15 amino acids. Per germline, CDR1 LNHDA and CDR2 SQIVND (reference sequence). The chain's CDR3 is CASKFHGTGDYGYTF. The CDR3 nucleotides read TGTGCCAGTAAGTTTCATGGAACAGGGGACTATGGCTACACCTTC.

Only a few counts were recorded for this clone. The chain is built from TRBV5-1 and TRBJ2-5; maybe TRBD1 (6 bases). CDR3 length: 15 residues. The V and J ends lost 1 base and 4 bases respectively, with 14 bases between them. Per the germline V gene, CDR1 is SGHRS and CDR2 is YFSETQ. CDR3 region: CASSLNLGAGETQYF. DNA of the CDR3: TGCGCCAGCAGCTTGAATCTGGGGGCGGGAGAGACCCAGTACTTC.

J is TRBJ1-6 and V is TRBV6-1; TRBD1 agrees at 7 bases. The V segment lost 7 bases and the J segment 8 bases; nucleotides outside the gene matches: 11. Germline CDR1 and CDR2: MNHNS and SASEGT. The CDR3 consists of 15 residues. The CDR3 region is CASTLKGGTDSPLHF. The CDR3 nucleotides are TGTGCCAGCACCCTCAAAGGGGGCACCGATTCACCCCTCCACTTT.

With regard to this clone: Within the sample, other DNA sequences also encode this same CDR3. The CDR3 loop is CASSLGLGTDTQYF. CDR3 in DNA: TGCGCCAGCAGCCTCGGACTGGGGACAGATACGCAGTATTTT. The V gene is TRBV5-1, the J gene TRBJ2-3, with D possibly TRBD2 on 5 matching bases. From germline, CDR1 is SGHRS and CDR2 YFSETQ. The CDR3 length is 14 residues. The V and J ends lost 4 bases and 3 bases respectively, with 12 bases between them. Variable domain in full (rest from reference TRBV5-1 and TRBJ2-3): KAGVTQTPRYLIKTRGQQVTLSCSPISGHRSVSWYQQTPGQGLQFLFEYFSETQRNKGNFPGRFSGRQFSNSRSEMNVSTLELGDSALYLCASSLGLGTDTQYFGPGTRLTVL.

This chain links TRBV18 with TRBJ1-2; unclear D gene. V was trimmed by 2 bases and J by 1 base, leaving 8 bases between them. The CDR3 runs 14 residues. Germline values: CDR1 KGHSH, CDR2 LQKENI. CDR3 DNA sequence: TGTGCCAGCTCACCAAGTCGAGATAACTATGGCTACACCTTC. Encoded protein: CASSPSRDNYGYTF.

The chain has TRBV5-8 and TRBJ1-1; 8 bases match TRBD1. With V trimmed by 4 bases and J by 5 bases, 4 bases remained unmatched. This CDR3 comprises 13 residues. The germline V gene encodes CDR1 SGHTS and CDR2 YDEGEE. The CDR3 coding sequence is TGTGCCAGCAGCGTGACAGGGGTTACTGAAGCTTTCTTT. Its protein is CASSVTGVTEAFF.

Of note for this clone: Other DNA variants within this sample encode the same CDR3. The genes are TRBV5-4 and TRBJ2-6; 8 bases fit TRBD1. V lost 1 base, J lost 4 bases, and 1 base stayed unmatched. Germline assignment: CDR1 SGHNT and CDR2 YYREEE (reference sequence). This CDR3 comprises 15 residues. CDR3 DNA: TGTGCCAGCAGCTTGCAGGGGGCAGGGGCCAACGTCCTGACTTTC. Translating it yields CASSLQGAGANVLTF.

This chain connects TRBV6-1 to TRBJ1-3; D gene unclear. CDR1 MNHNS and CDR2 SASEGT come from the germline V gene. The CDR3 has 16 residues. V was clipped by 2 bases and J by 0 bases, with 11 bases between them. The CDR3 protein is CASSESPITSGNTIYF. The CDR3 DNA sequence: TGTGCCAGCAGTGAAAGCCCCATAACCTCTGGAAACACCATATATTTT.

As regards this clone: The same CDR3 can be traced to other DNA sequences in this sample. CDR3 protein: CASSLQGGETQYF. CDR3 nucleotide sequence: TGTGCCAGCAGCTTACAGGGGGGAGAGACCCAGTACTTC. The chain uses TRBV5-4 and TRBJ2-5; 8 bases fit TRBD1. CDR1 is SGHNT and CDR2 is YYREEE in the germline V gene (reference sequence). V was clipped by 2 bases and J by 4 bases; unmatched bases: 1. The CDR3 covers 13 residues.

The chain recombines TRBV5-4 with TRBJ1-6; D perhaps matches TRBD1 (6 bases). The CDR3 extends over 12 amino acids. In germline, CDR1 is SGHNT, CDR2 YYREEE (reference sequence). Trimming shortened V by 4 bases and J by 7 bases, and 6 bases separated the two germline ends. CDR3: CASSGQNSPLHF. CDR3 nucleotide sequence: TGTGCCAGCAGCGGACAGAATTCACCCCTCCACTTT. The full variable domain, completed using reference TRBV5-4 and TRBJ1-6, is ETGVTQSPTHLIKTRGQQVTLRCSSQSGHNTVSWYQQALGQGPQFIFQYYREEENGRGNFPPRFSGLQFPNYSSELNVNALELDDSALYLCASSGQNSPLHFGNGTRLTVT.

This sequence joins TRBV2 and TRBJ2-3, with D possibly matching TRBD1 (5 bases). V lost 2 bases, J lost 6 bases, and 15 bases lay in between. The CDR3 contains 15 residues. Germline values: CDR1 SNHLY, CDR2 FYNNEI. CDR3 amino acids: CASSESRQGMDTQYF. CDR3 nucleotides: TGTGCCAGCAGTGAATCCCGCCAGGGCATGGATACGCAGTATTTT.

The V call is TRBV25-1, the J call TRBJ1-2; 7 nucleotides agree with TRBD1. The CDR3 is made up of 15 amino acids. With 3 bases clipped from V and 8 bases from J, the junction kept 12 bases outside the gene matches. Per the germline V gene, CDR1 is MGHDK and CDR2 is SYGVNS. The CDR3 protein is CASSDDRQGDGGYTF. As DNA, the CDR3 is TGTGCCAGCAGTGATGATCGACAGGGAGATGGGGGCTACACCTTC.

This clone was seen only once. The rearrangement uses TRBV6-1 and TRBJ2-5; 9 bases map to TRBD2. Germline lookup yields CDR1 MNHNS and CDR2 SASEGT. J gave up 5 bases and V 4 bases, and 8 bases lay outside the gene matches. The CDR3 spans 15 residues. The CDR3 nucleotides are TGTGCCAGCAGTGTTGAGCGGGGGGCCTGGGAGACCCAGTACTTC. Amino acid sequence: CASSVERGAWETQYF.

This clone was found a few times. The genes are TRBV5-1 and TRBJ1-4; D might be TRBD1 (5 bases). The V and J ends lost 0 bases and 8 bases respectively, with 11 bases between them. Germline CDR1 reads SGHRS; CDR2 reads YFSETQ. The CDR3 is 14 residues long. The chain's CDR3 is CASSLGQGGEKLFF. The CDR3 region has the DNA TGCGCCAGCAGCTTGGGGCAGGGAGGCGAAAAACTGTTTTTT.